Sequencing of this T cell receptor (beta chain) was carried out in a study of beta chain features in type 1 diabetes. Between the trimmed V and J ends, which lost 4 bases and 2 bases, there was a span of 11 bases. The length of the CDR3 is 14 residues. Germline CDR1 reads SQVTM; CDR2 reads ANQGSEA. General study findings and limits: In all four CD4+ subsets, TCRB CDR3 length was significantly, moderately reduced in type 1 diabetes.

Reverse transcription of all isolated RNA meant that expressed TCRB transcripts were sequenced. Here immunoSEQ multiplex PCR was the method, and the copy in TCRdb shows in-frame clones only, minus some. The sample yields about 360,000 clones, roughly an eighth seen once. Regarding this clone: Its target is not known.

The sequenced sample was naive CD4+ T cells from blood. This rearrangement joins TRBV29-1 to TRBJ2-2; D is perhaps TRBD2 (6 bases). This sequence was found in a woman under 30 with type 1 diabetes. This CDR3 is CSVAGRHNTGELFF. The CDR3, as DNA: TGCAGCGTTGCAGGGAGGCATAACACCGGGGAGCTGTTTTTT.